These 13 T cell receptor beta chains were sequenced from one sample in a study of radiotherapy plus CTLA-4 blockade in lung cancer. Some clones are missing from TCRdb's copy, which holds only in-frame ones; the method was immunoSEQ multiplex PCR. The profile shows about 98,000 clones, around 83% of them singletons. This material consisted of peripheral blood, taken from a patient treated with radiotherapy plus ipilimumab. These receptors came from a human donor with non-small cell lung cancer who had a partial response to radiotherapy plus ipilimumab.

The chain's CDR3 is CASSAKQGENYGYTF. The DNA for the CDR3 is TGTGCCAGCAGCGCAAAACAGGGGGAGAACTATGGCTACACCTTC. The chain carries TRBV9 and TRBJ1-2; 8 bases line up with TRBD1. Germline V gene sequence: CDR1 SGDLS, CDR2 YYNGEE. After removal of 3 bases from V and 2 bases from J, the junction contained 6 bases not matched to a gene. The CDR3 consists of 15 residues.

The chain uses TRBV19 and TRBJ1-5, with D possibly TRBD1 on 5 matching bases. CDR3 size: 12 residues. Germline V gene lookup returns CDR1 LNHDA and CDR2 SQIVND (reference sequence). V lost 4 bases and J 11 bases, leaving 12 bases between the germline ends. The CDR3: CASSRGEGSQHF. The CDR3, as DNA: TGTGCCAGTAGTAGGGGGGAAGGTTCCCAGCATTTT.

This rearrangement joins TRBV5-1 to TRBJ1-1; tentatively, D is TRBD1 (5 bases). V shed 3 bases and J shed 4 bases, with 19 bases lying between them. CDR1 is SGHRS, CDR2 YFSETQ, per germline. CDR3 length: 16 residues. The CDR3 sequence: CASSSLPGGVSTEAFF. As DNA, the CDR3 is TGCGCCAGCAGCTCCCTCCCGGGGGGGGTTAGCACTGAAGCTTTCTTT.

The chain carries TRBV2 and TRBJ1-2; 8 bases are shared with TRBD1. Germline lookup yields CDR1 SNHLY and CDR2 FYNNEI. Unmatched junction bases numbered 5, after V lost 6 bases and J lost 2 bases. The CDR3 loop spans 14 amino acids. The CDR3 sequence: CASSLQGGNYGYTF. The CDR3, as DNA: TGTGCCAGCAGCCTACAGGGGGGGAACTATGGCTACACCTTC.

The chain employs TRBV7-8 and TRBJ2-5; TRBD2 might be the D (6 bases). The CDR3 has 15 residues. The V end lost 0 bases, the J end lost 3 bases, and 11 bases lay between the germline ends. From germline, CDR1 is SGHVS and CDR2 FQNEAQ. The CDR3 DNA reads TGTGCCAGCAGCTTAGCACCGGGGGTGGAAGAGACCCAGTACTTC. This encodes CASSLAPGVEETQYF.

The CDR3 DNA is TGCGCCAGCAGCTTGGGGGTAGCGGGTATTAATGAGCAGTTCTTC. Amino acid sequence: CASSLGVAGINEQFF. The rearrangement links TRBV5-1 to TRBJ2-1; 7 bases align to TRBD2. The V and J ends lost 0 bases and 7 bases, in that order; junction bases with no gene match: 7. Germline V gene sequence: CDR1 SGHRS, CDR2 YFSETQ. This CDR3 spans 15 amino acids.

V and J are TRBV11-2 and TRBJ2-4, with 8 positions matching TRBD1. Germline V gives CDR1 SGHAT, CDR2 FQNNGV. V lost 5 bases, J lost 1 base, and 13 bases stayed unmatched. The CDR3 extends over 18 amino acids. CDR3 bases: TGTGCCAGCAGCCCCGTCGCGCCAGGGGGCTCCGCCAAAAACATTCAGTACTTC. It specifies CASSPVAPGGSAKNIQYF. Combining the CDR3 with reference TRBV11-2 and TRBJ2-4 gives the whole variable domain EAGVAQSPRYKIIEKRQSVAFWCNPISGHATLYWYQQILGQGPKLLIQFQNNGVVDDSQLPKDRFSAERLKGVDSTLKIQPAKLEDSAVYLCASSPVAPGGSAKNIQYFGAGTRLSVL.

The CDR3 DNA reads as TGTGCCAGCAGCTTTAGCGGGAGCGGAGATACGCAGTATTTT. Protein product: CASSFSGSGDTQYF. The chain recombines TRBV7-3 with TRBJ2-3; the match to TRBD2 covers 9 bases. This CDR3 contains 14 residues. V lost 3 bases and J lost 5; bases outside the gene matches: 3. Germline V lookup: CDR1 SGHTA, CDR2 FQGTGA.

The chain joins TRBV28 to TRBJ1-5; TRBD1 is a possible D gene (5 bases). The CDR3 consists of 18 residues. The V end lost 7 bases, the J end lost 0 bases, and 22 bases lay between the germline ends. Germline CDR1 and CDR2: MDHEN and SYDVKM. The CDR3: CASTKGSARTISNQPQHF. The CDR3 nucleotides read TGTGCCAGCACTAAGGGGTCGGCTCGAACAATTAGCAATCAGCCCCAGCATTTT.

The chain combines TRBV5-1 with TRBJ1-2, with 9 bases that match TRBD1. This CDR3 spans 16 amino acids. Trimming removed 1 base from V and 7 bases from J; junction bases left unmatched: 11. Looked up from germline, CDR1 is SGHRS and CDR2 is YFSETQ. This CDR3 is CASSLTQGARLSGYTF. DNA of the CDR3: TGCGCCAGCAGCTTGACACAGGGGGCGCGTCTTAGTGGCTACACCTTC.

The CDR3 loop reads CASSGVDQPQHF. The CDR3 DNA reads TGTGCCAGCAGTGGAGTGGATCAGCCCCAGCATTTT. The chain has TRBV2 and TRBJ1-5; D not resolved. The CDR3 contains 12 residues. Germline values: CDR1 SNHLY, CDR2 FYNNEI. V lost 4 bases, J lost 5 bases, and 6 bases lay in between.

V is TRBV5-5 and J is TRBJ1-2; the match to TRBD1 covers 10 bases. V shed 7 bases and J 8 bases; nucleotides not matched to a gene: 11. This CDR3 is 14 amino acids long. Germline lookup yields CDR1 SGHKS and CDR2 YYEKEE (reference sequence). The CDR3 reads CASRDRGTLRGYTF. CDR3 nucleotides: TGTGCCAGCCGGGACAGGGGTACTCTTCGGGGCTACACCTTC.

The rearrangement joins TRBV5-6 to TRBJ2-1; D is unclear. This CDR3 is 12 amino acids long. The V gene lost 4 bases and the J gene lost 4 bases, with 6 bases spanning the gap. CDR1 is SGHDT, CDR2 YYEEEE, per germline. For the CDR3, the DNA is TGTGCCAGCAGCCGTATTTACAATGAGCAGTTCTTC. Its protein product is CASSRIYNEQFF.